The 8 T cell receptor beta chains given below trace back to one sample, sequenced in a study of CD8 T cells in acute hepatitis C reinfection. Assay used: immunoSEQ multiplex PCR; TCRdb lists only in-frame clones, some missing. The table has fewer than 40,000 clones, 70% to 90% seen once; the top ten hold 10% to 11%. The time point denotes: naive CD8 control sorted from an acute-time-point sample. The sequencing input was naive CD8+ T cells from PBMCs. The receptors here all came from a woman younger than 30 who spontaneously cleared hepatitis C infection.

The V call is TRBV7-9, the J call TRBJ2-5; D may be TRBD2 (6 bases). The V end lost 5 bases, the J end lost 5 bases, and 12 bases lay between the germline ends. Germline CDR1 reads SEHNR; CDR2 reads FQNEAQ (reference sequence). CDR3 size: 13 residues. CDR3 amino acids: CASSQGLVETQYF. DNA of the CDR3: TGTGCCAGCAGCCAGGGACTTGTTGAGACCCAGTACTTC.

The rearrangement uses TRBV7-9 and TRBJ1-4; D is undetermined. The CDR3 has 14 residues. Trimming stripped 3 bases from V and 6 bases from J, with 11 bases between. Germline V gives CDR1 SEHNR, CDR2 FQNEAQ (reference sequence). The CDR3 region is CASSFRELDEKLFF. CDR3 sequence (DNA): TGTGCCAGCAGCTTTCGGGAGTTGGATGAAAAACTGTTTTTT.

The chain uses TRBV13 and TRBJ1-3; D remains ambiguous. This CDR3 has 17 residues. The V end was cut by 0 bases, the J end by 5 bases, with 17 bases between. Germline V CDR1 and CDR2: PRHDT, FYEKMQ (reference sequence). The CDR3 protein is CASSLGPPVESRNTIYF. The CDR3 nucleotides are TGTGCCAGCAGCTTAGGCCCACCCGTAGAGTCCCGAAACACCATATATTTT.

The V and J genes are TRBV6-1 and TRBJ1-5; TRBD1 agrees at 7 bases. J was trimmed by 8 bases and V by 1 base; bases with no gene match: 11. Germline loops: CDR1 MNHNS, CDR2 SASEGT. The CDR3 consists of 16 residues. The CDR3 loop reads CASSEVQGTAQEPQHF. As DNA, the CDR3 is TGTGCCAGCAGTGAAGTACAGGGGACCGCCCAGGAGCCCCAGCATTTT.

The rearrangement uses TRBV6-1 and TRBJ2-5; TRBD2 matches at 7 bases. Unmatched junction bases numbered 10, after V lost 4 bases and J lost 2 bases. Germline V CDR1 and CDR2: MNHNS, SASEGT. The CDR3 length is 16 residues. CDR3 region: CASSGGVGGSQETQYF. DNA for the CDR3: TGTGCCAGCAGTGGGGGGGTCGGCGGGAGTCAAGAGACCCAGTACTTC.

The chain recombines TRBV7-9 with TRBJ2-5; 7 nucleotides agree with TRBD2. Losses at the gene ends were 6 bases for V and 4 bases for J; bases not matched to a gene: 11. From germline, CDR1 is SEHNR and CDR2 FQNEAQ (reference sequence). This CDR3 comprises 15 residues. In DNA, the CDR3 is TGTGCCAGCAGGGGCCGGGAGGCTTGGGTAGAGACCCAGTACTTC. Residues: CASRGREAWVETQYF.

The rearrangement uses TRBV30 and TRBJ1-2; no definite D call. The CDR3 is 15 residues long. Trimming stripped 2 bases from V and 0 bases from J, with 13 bases between. Germline CDR1 is GTSNPN and CDR2 is SVGIG (reference sequence). In DNA, the CDR3 is TGTGCCTGGAGTTCCGGATATGAGGCTAACTATGGCTACACCTTC. As protein: CAWSSGYEANYGYTF.

The CDR3 sequence: CASSQGGLAGSRSYNEQFF. The DNA of the CDR3 is TGCGCCAGCAGCCAAGGGGGACTAGCGGGGAGCCGCTCCTACAATGAGCAGTTCTTC. The chain combines TRBV4-1 with TRBJ2-1; 13 positions match TRBD2. V lost 1 base, J lost 0 bases, and 6 bases stayed unmatched. Germline V gene data show CDR1 as MGHRA and CDR2 as YSYEKL. The CDR3 is 19 amino acids.